This T cell receptor beta chain was observed in a study of a mutant IDH1 vaccine in newly diagnosed glioma. Note on this clone: Antigen unknown.

Measured with immunoSEQ multiplex PCR; TCRdb has only the in-frame clones, and not every one. The sample shows over 55,000 clones, roughly 80% of them seen only once. Germline CDR1 SGHAT, CDR2 FQNNGV. The CDR3 extends over 13 amino acids. V lost 1 base, J lost 12 bases, and 16 bases lay in between. Stated time point: week 11, during vaccination. Vaccine doses each comprised 300 ug of mutant IDH1 20-mer peptide, with topical imiquimod. The chain has TRBV11-2 and TRBJ2-7; no reliable D call. The clonotype originates from a man aged 25-45 years with glioma. The sequencing here drew on PBMCs, taken from a glioma patient whose treatment included an IDH1 peptide vaccine. CDR3 loop: CASSLGFTQNPYF. The CDR3 DNA reads TGTGCCAGCAGCTTAGGCTTTACGCAAAATCCGTACTTC.